This T cell receptor (beta chain) came from a study of T cells after yellow fever vaccination. Overall study context: Fractions of low cell number were prepared using SMART-Seq v4 Ultra Low Input. Whole-study findings and limits: A large majority of primary-vaccination clones showed up again after the booster (about 96% CD4, 88% CD8). When the response was secondary, it was weaker but reached its peak faster, day 5 versus 15.

Worth noting for this clonotype: The antigen is undetermined.

Template-switching 5'RACE yielded the TCR cDNA; a universal primer site and UMIs were added in the process. Each CDR3 protein is one row after TCRdb ran MiXCR on the 5' RACE reads. Among over 250,000 distinct CDR3 sequences, 5.2% were seen once, and the ten largest hold around 3.5%. CDR1 is SGHTA and CDR2 is FQGNSA in the germline V gene. The trim removed 3 bases at V and 7 bases at J, leaving 5 bases unmatched. CDR3 length: 15 amino acids. This chain connects TRBV7-2 to TRBJ2-5; 13 bases match TRBD2. The sample here was CD4+ T cells sorted from PBMCs, taken on the day of the yellow fever booster vaccination. The source of this sequence is a man younger than 30 who received the YFV17D yellow fever vaccine. CDR3 nucleotides: TGTGCCAGCAGCTTCGGACTAGCGGGGGACTTGACCCAGTACTTC. It codes for CASSFGLAGDLTQYF.